Following are 9 T cell receptor beta chains from one sample sequenced in a study of CD8+CD57+ T cells in acquired aplastic anemia. The patients chosen for sequencing had shown expansion of CD8+CD57+ cells (detected by flow cytometry). Genomic DNA acted as the template from which TCR beta VDJ combination and CDR3 sequence profiling were carried out. MiXCR, applied by TCRdb to the reads, yields one record per CDR3 protein. This sample has hundreds of thousands of distinct CDR3 sequences, with about half found just once. The material sequenced was sorted CD4+, CD8+, or CD8+CD57+ T cells (not recorded which) from PBMCs. These receptors were obtained from a human donor with aplastic anemia.

This clonotype was recorded at least ten times. This chain joins TRBV19 and TRBJ1-2, with D perhaps TRBD1 (6 bases). This CDR3 is built from 17 residues. The germline V and J ends were trimmed by 9 bases and 2 bases, with 25 bases remaining between them. CDR1 and CDR2 from the germline V gene are LNHDA and SQIVND (reference sequence). In nucleotides, the CDR3 is TGTGCCAGCCGAGGGGGGGCACAGGGTATTAGAAACTATGGCTACACCTTC. It specifies CASRGGAQGIRNYGYTF.

This clonotype was observed a few times. A much larger clone lies a single base off, so this may be a read error. V usage is TRBV5-1 and J usage is TRBJ2-7; the D gene is possibly TRBD2 (7 bases). Per germline, CDR1 SGHRS and CDR2 YFSETQ. The CDR3 spans 14 residues. CDR3 protein: CASSLSGGGYEQCF. The DNA of the CDR3 is TGTGCCAGCAGCTTGAGTGGCGGGGGCTACGAGCAGTGCTTC.

This clonotype was observed at least ten times. The CDR3 protein is CASSQGLRNGVSTDTQYF. Here the CDR3 DNA reads TGCGCCAGCAGCCAGGGCTTAAGGAACGGGGTAAGCACAGATACGCAGTATTTT. This chain joins TRBV5-1 and TRBJ2-3, with D perhaps matching TRBD1 or TRBD2 (5 bases each). The CDR3 runs to 18 residues. V lost 4 bases and J lost 0, with 21 bases in between. Germline values: CDR1 SGHRS, CDR2 YFSETQ. Complete variable domain (other parts from reference TRBV5-1 and TRBJ2-3): KAGVTQTPRYLIKTRGQQVTLSCSPISGHRSVSWYQQTPGQGLQFLFEYFSETQRNKGNFPGRFSGRQFSNSRSEMNVSTLELGDSALYLCASSQGLRNGVSTDTQYFGPGTRLTVL.

The chain is built from TRBV20-1 and TRBJ1-1, with a possible D match to TRBD1 (5 bases). This CDR3 comprises 15 residues. Germline loops: CDR1 DFQATT, CDR2 SNEGSKA (reference sequence). Trimming took 0 bases from V and 5 from J, leaving 16 bases between them. In nucleotides, the CDR3 is TGCAGTGCTAGAGATGGTGGGACGGGTGGGACTGAAGCTTTCTTT. Translating it yields CSARDGGTGGTEAFF.

The gene calls are TRBV5-5 and TRBJ2-3; 12 nucleotides align to TRBD1. CDR1 is SGHKS and CDR2 is YYEKEE in the germline V gene (reference sequence). After removal of 2 bases from V and 1 base from J, the junction contained 14 bases not matched to a gene. There are 20 residues in the CDR3. CDR3 in DNA: TGTGCCAGCAGCTTCCTCGGGACAGGGGGCGCGAGGAAGGGCACAGATACGCAGTATTTT. Its protein is CASSFLGTGGARKGTDTQYF. The variable domain in full, with the rest retrieved from reference TRBV5-5 and TRBJ2-3, is DAGVTQSPTHLIKTRGQQVTLRCSPISGHKSVSWYQQVLGQGPQFIFQYYEKEERGRGNFPDRFSARQFPNYSSELNVNALLLGDSALYLCASSFLGTGGARKGTDTQYFGPGTRLTVL.

This clonotype was recorded a few times. A much larger clonotype is one base distant, so this may be a read error. This chain uses TRBV19 with TRBJ2-7; TRBD1 or TRBD2 may be the D gene (6 bases each). CDR1 and CDR2 (germline): LNHDA, SQIVND (reference sequence). The CDR3 loop spans 12 amino acids. Here the CDR3 DNA reads TGTGCCAGCCAGCCGAAGGGGGGAGAGCGGTACTTC. Translating it yields CASQPKGGERYF.

Details on this clonotype: This may be a read error: a much more frequent sequence differs by one nucleotide. The CDR3 DNA reads TGCAGTGCTAGAGCGTCGATCTGGGGCAGAACCTCTTCCAATCAGCTCCAGCATTTT. Protein: CSARASIWGRTSSNQLQHF. The chain couples TRBV20-1 to TRBJ1-5; a weak D match, TRBD1 (5 bases). The CDR3 runs to 19 residues. CDR1 and CDR2 (germline): DFQATT, SNEGSKA (reference sequence).

The table lists this clonotype with many counts. The rearrangement links TRBV7-3 to TRBJ2-1; TRBD2 matches at 8 bases. CDR3 length equals 13 residues. Germline trimming cut 4 bases from V and 9 bases from J; bases unmatched to any gene: 5. The germline V gene has CDR1 SGHTA and CDR2 FQGTGA. The DNA for the CDR3 is TGTGCCAGCAGCTCCGGGGGGGCTAGTGAGCAGTTCTTC. It is translated as CASSSGGASEQFF.

The sample holds a few counts of this clonotype. The chain couples TRBV6-5 to TRBJ2-2; tentative D call: TRBD2 (6 bases). Germline V CDR1 and CDR2: MNHEY, SVGAGI. There are 16 residues in the CDR3. Trimming removed 6 bases from V and 4 bases from J, with 18 bases in between. The CDR3 loop is CASSRQEGRTTGELFF. CDR3 in DNA: TGTGCCAGCAGCCGCCAGGAGGGGCGGACCACCGGGGAGCTGTTTTTT.